This T cell receptor (beta chain) was profiled in a study of molecular identifiers for immune sequencing clone quantification. Study-level results: Sizes of highly expanded clones could be underestimated through identical TCRs sharing a barcode.

The CDR3 runs to 14 residues. V lost 3 bases and J lost 0, with 5 bases in between. Germline V gives CDR1 MNHNS, CDR2 SASEGT. In this sample, this clonotype turned up many times. Its antigen is as yet unknown. TCRdb reanalysed the PCR reads using MiXCR and keeps one entry per CDR3 protein. Here the sample spans about 640,000 distinct CDR3 sequences, nearly 20% being singletons. Naive CD8 libraries came from roughly 20,000 to 1,000,000 sorted cells with 10%, 30% or 50% RNA. This clonotype was sampled from a human donor in good health. Some libraries in this study had Jurkat cell RNA spiked in. The sample comprised naive CD8+ T cells from blood, with Jurkat cell RNA spiked in. Subset in this sample: FACS-sorted CD8+CD4-CCR7+CD45RA+ naive T cells. This chain joins TRBV6-1 and TRBJ2-2; D remains unclear. The CDR3 region has the DNA TGTGCCAGCAGTGAGTGGGCGAACACCGGGGAGCTGTTTTTT. Its translation: CASSEWANTGELFF.